The 9 T cell receptor beta chains in this list originate from one sample, sequenced in a study of cytomegalovirus exposure and HLA in healthy donors. Using immunoSEQ multiplex PCR, the repertoire was profiled, and TCRdb retains in-frame clones only, with some absent. The repertoire includes around 180,000 clones, approximately 88% of them detected once, and less than 8.5% sits in the top ten. The sequenced sample was PBMCs. The source is a man younger than 30 in good health and CMV-seropositive.

The genes are TRBV28 and TRBJ1-5, with D possibly TRBD1 on 5 matching bases. The CDR3 spans 14 residues. The V end lost 5 bases, the J end lost 1 base, and 9 bases lay between the germline ends. The germline gives CDR1 MDHEN, CDR2 SYDVKM. DNA for the CDR3: TGTGCCAGCAGTGGGGGGGTGAGCAATCAGCCCCAGCATTTT. Encoded protein: CASSGGVSNQPQHF.

The chain uses TRBV28 and TRBJ2-7; TRBD1 agrees at 7 bases. The CDR3 spans 14 residues. V lost 5 bases and J lost 0; bases outside the gene matches: 4. The V gene's germline CDR1 is MDHEN and CDR2 SYDVKM. CDR3 in amino acids: CASSPGTDSYEQYF. The CDR3 DNA reads TGTGCCAGCAGTCCGGGGACAGACTCCTACGAGCAGTACTTC.

The rearrangement uses TRBV5-1 and TRBJ2-1; TRBD2 matches 8 bases. The CDR3 consists of 17 residues. Losses at the gene ends were 2 bases for V and 5 bases for J; bases not matched to a gene: 12. Germline CDR1 SGHRS, CDR2 YFSETQ. The CDR3 DNA is TGCGCCAGCAGCTTAGCCAAGGGGACTAGTGGGGACAATGAGCAGTTCTTC. This translates into CASSLAKGTSGDNEQFF.

Concerning this clone itself: The sample holds other DNA sequences that translate to the same CDR3. The J gene is TRBJ1-5, the V gene TRBV18; weak D call: TRBD1 (5 bases). Trimming cost V 2 bases and J 4 bases, with 12 bases left between them. The CDR3 covers 15 residues. Germline V gene lookup returns CDR1 KGHSH and CDR2 LQKENI. CDR3 region: CASSPGQGGNQPQHF. The DNA of the CDR3 is TGTGCCAGCTCACCAGGGCAGGGCGGTAATCAGCCCCAGCATTTT.

The rearrangement links TRBV6-1 to TRBJ2-5, with a tentative D call TRBD2 (6 bases). There are 14 residues in the CDR3. V was shortened by 3 bases and J by 1 base, with 9 bases between the two germline ends. Per the germline V gene, CDR1 is MNHNS and CDR2 is SASEGT. The CDR3 region has the DNA TGTGCCAGCAGTGACGGAGGGGTCCAAGAGACCCAGTACTTC. Amino acids: CASSDGGVQETQYF.

V is TRBV6-4 and J is TRBJ2-1, with 7 bases that match TRBD2. There are 15 residues in the CDR3. CDR1 is MRHNA, CDR2 SNTAGT, per germline. With V trimmed by 3 bases and J by 3 bases, 5 bases remained unmatched. The CDR3 spells CASSEGAGSYNEQFF. The CDR3 nucleotides are TGTGCCAGCAGTGAAGGAGCGGGAAGCTACAATGAGCAGTTCTTC.

The chain joins TRBV27 to TRBJ2-1; TRBD2 agrees at 10 bases. Germline lookup yields CDR1 MNHEY and CDR2 SMNVEV (reference sequence). The CDR3 extends over 15 amino acids. V shed 5 bases, J shed 9 bases, and the junction held 10 bases outside the gene matches. For the CDR3, the DNA is TGTGCCAGCAGTATACTAGCGGGGACTCGGGGTGAGCAGTTCTTC. Residues: CASSILAGTRGEQFF.

As for this clone: One end of the junction varies from germline; a read error may be responsible. The rearrangement links TRBV30 to TRBJ1-2; a weak D match, TRBD1 (5 bases). Per germline, CDR1 GTSNPN and CDR2 SVGIG (reference sequence). CDR3 length: 17 amino acids. The CDR3 sequence is CAWSATEGAGTNYGYTF. The CDR3 bases are TGTGCCTGGAGTGCCACTGAGGGCGCAGGGACTAATTATGGCTACACCTTC.

The chain uses TRBV2 and TRBJ2-1; a possible D gene is TRBD1 (5 bases). CDR3 size: 15 residues. Trimming shortened V by 3 bases and J by 6 bases, and 15 bases separated the two germline ends. Germline V CDR1 and CDR2: SNHLY, FYNNEI. The CDR3 protein is CASSERSGIFNEQFF. CDR3 nucleotide sequence: TGTGCCAGCAGTGAGAGGTCAGGGATTTTCAATGAGCAGTTCTTC. The full variable domain, with the rest looked up from reference TRBV2 and TRBJ2-1, is EPEVTQTPSHQVTQMGQEVILRCVPISNHLYFYWYRQILGQKVEFLVSFYNNEISEKSEIFDDQFSVERPDGSNFTLKIRSTKLEDSAMYFCASSERSGIFNEQFFGPGTRLTVL.